A few counts support the clone carrying this T cell receptor beta chain. Its matching antigen is unknown. This entry is derived from a study of blood T cells in healthy people across ages. Study-level information: About one barcoded TCR beta cDNA was captured per two T cells.

Each of the donors had 9 to 10 milliliters of peripheral blood drawn into EDTA-treated Vacutainer tubes. V lost 8 bases to trimming and J lost 5 bases; unmatched junction nucleotides: 5. The CDR3 has 12 amino acids. The germline gives CDR1 MNHEY, CDR2 SVGAGI. The authors ran a second PCR of roughly 6 to 12 cycles using a sample-barcoded 5' primer and a J-beta primer mix. TCRdb reprocessed the 5' RACE reads with MiXCR, giving one entry per CDR3 protein. This sample yields 1.5 million to 2 million distinct CDR3 sequences, of which roughly a third are seen a single time; approximately 11% belongs to the top ten. Whole-study results and caveats: Getting older went along with TCR beta diversity per million T cells dropping roughly linearly. The study found more naive CD4+ cells and higher diversity in long-lived than aged donors.

This sequence joins TRBV6-5 and TRBJ2-5, with 7 bases lining up with TRBD2. The sequence came from a young woman in good health. The sequencing sample was made of blood. CDR3 in amino acids: CASGFGGETQYF. CDR3 in DNA: TGTGCCAGCGGATTCGGGGGGGAGACCCAGTACTTC.